This TCR beta chain was sequenced for a study of T cells in Graves' hyperthyroidism and ophthalmopathy. Notes on the study in general: Ophthalmopathy could be told apart from stable hyperthyroidism with a 13 V-J model. Blood also held most thyroid clonotypes expanded beyond 0.001.

Regarding this clonotype: What it binds is not known.

This CDR3 has 15 residues. V gave up 7 bases and J gave up 5 bases, with 15 bases separating them. CDR1 and CDR2 (germline): MNHEY, SMNVEV (reference sequence). The patients, who ranged from 18 to 65 in age, presented with newly diagnosed hyperthyroidism lasting under 2 months. Template material for amplifying TCR beta CDR3 regions consisted of RNA transcripts. The HTBI primer set drove a first-round RT-PCR of the TCR CDR3. MiXCR, applied by TCRdb to the multiplex PCR reads, yields one record per CDR3 protein. The sample records some 700,000 distinct CDR3 sequences, 15% to 20% being singletons. The source of this sequence is a man in his forties or fifties with Graves' hyperthyroidism. The J gene is TRBJ1-6, the V gene TRBV27, with D perhaps matching TRBD1 (6 bases). Specimen: blood. CDR3 coding DNA: TGTGCCAGCAAGATGACCGGACAGAATAATTCACCCCTCCACTTT. It yields the protein CASKMTGQNNSPLHF.